Listed here are 26 T cell receptor beta chains from one sample, sequenced in a study of T cells in Graves' hyperthyroidism and ophthalmopathy. There were TCR beta CDR3 regions amplified from RNA transcripts. A set of HTBI primers served as the primers for a first-round RT-PCR of the TCR CDR3. TCRdb reprocessed the multiplex PCR reads with MiXCR, giving one entry per CDR3 protein. The profile shows roughly 380,000 distinct CDR3 sequences, about an eighth of them singletons. Sequenced: blood. All receptors come from a woman under 30 with Graves' hyperthyroidism.

The sample holds many counts of this clonotype. This chain's CDR3 is CASSQGAGEVETQYF. In nucleotides, the CDR3 is TGTGCCAGCAGCCAAGGAGCAGGAGAGGTCGAGACCCAGTACTTC. V gene TRBV3-1 combines with J gene TRBJ2-5; no definite D call. Germline CDR1 and CDR2: LGHDT and YNNKEL (reference sequence). The germline V and J ends were trimmed by 1 base and 5 bases, with 14 bases remaining between them. This CDR3 is 15 amino acids long.

Comment on this clonotype: One base away lies a much larger clone, so this may be a sequencing read error. The chain carries TRBV12-3 or TRBV12-4 and TRBJ2-2, with 9 bases lining up with TRBD2. V lost 7 bases to trimming and J lost 1 base; unmatched junction nucleotides: 1. The CDR3 sequence is 14 residues long. Written as DNA, the CDR3 is TGTGCCAGCACTAGCGGGAAGAACACCGGGGAGCTGTTTTTT. Translation gives CASTSGKNTGELFF.

The chain has TRBV6-9 and TRBJ2-3; D is possibly TRBD1 (6 bases). The CDR3 runs to 16 residues. V was clipped by 3 bases and J by 4 bases, with 17 bases between them. Germline V lookup: CDR1 MNHGY, CDR2 SVAAGI. The CDR3, as DNA: TGTGCCAGCAGTTACCTAATGACAGGTTCGGCAGATACGCAGTATTTT. Translating gives CASSYLMTGSADTQYF.

V usage is TRBV5-4 and J usage is TRBJ2-7; TRBD1 or TRBD2 may be the D gene (6 bases each). Germline CDR1 and CDR2: SGHNT and YYREEE (reference sequence). The CDR3 spans 18 residues. V shed 1 base and J shed 1 base, with 21 bases lying between them. The CDR3 protein is CASSLNYRGEGGSYEQYF. DNA for the CDR3: TGTGCCAGCAGCTTGAATTACCGCGGGGAAGGGGGATCCTACGAGCAGTACTTC. The full variable domain, completed using reference TRBV5-4 and TRBJ2-7, is ETGVTQSPTHLIKTRGQQVTLRCSSQSGHNTVSWYQQALGQGPQFIFQYYREEENGRGNFPPRFSGLQFPNYSSELNVNALELDDSALYLCASSLNYRGEGGSYEQYFGPGTRLTVT.

In this sample, this clonotype turned up many times. The chain uses TRBV12-3 or TRBV12-4 and TRBJ1-4; 11 positions agree with TRBD1. V shed 6 bases and J 6 bases; nucleotides not matched to a gene: 9. The CDR3 totals 16 residues. CDR3 sequence (DNA): TGTGCCAGCAGCCCGGACAGGGGGCCCGATCATGAAAAACTGTTTTTT. Protein sequence: CASSPDRGPDHEKLFF.

This clonotype was recorded many times. The rearrangement links TRBV9 to TRBJ2-1; maybe TRBD2 (5 bases). The CDR3 is 16 residues long. V was clipped by 1 base and J by 0 bases, with 11 bases between them. Germline-derived CDR1 and CDR2 are SGDLS and YYNGEE. CDR3 residues: CASSVSGLLSYNEQFF. The DNA for the CDR3 is TGTGCCAGCAGCGTATCCGGACTCCTCTCCTACAATGAGCAGTTCTTC.

The chain has TRBV15 and TRBJ1-6, with D uncertain. The germline V and J ends were trimmed by 0 bases and 10 bases, with 13 bases remaining between them. This CDR3 comprises 15 residues. Germline CDR1 is LNHNV and CDR2 is YYDKDF (reference sequence). Here the CDR3 DNA reads TGTGCCACCAGCAGAGATGACGGTGGCGGGTCACCCCTCCACTTT. This gives the protein CATSRDDGGGSPLHF.

This clonotype was seen ten or more times. The chain combines TRBV2 with TRBJ2-1, with 11 positions matching TRBD2. This CDR3 has 14 amino acids. The V and J ends lost 6 bases and 5 bases, in that order; junction bases with no gene match: 3. Germline lookup yields CDR1 SNHLY and CDR2 FYNNEI. CDR3 amino acids: CASRQGLADNEQFF. DNA for the CDR3: TGTGCCAGCAGGCAGGGACTAGCGGACAATGAGCAGTTCTTC.

This clonotype was detected a few times. This chain joins TRBV19 and TRBJ2-3; either TRBD1 or TRBD2 may fit D (5 bases each). The V end was cut by 2 bases, the J end by 4 bases, with 13 bases between. CDR3 length equals 15 residues. Germline V gene lookup returns CDR1 LNHDA and CDR2 SQIVND (reference sequence). CDR3 loop: CASSISGDPADTQYF. The CDR3 region has the DNA TGTGCCAGTAGTATATCCGGGGACCCCGCAGATACGCAGTATTTT. The variable domain in full, completed from reference TRBV19 and TRBJ2-3, reads DGGITQSPKYLFRKEGQNVTLSCEQNLNHDAMYWYRQDPGQGLRLIYYSQIVNDFQKGDIAEGYSVSREKKESFPLTVTSAQKNPTAFYLCASSISGDPADTQYFGPGTRLTVL.

With regard to this clonotype: This may come from a read error, since a much larger clone is one base off. The V call is TRBV6-2 or TRBV6-3, the J call TRBJ1-6; D is perhaps TRBD1 (6 bases). This CDR3 contains 17 residues. Germline V gene data show CDR1 as MNHEY and CDR2 as SVGEGT. This CDR3 is CASSYSRQDRWNSPPHF. The CDR3 nucleotides read TGTGCCAGCAGTTACTCCCGACAGGATCGTTGGAATTCACCCCCCCACTTT.

The chain combines TRBV15 with TRBJ2-5, with TRBD1 matching over 11 bases. V was clipped by 3 bases and J by 5 bases; unmatched bases: 8. Germline CDR1 LNHNV, CDR2 YYDKDF (reference sequence). The CDR3 consists of 16 residues. CDR3: CATSRGQGVSHETQYF. CDR3 in DNA: TGTGCCACCAGCAGGGGACAGGGGGTATCCCACGAGACCCAGTACTTC. Combining the CDR3 with reference TRBV15 and TRBJ2-5 gives the whole variable domain DAMVIQNPRYQVTQFGKPVTLSCSQTLNHNVMYWYQQKSSQAPKLLFHYYDKDFNNEADTPDNFQSRRPNTSFCFLDIRSPGLGDTAMYLCATSRGQGVSHETQYFGPGTRLLVL.

At least ten counts were recorded for this clonotype. This sequence joins TRBV2 and TRBJ1-2, with D unclear. The CDR3 spans 12 residues. Germline-derived CDR1 and CDR2 are SNHLY and FYNNEI. V was pared by 1 base and J by 4 bases, with 4 bases between. Here the CDR3 DNA reads TGTGCCAGCAGTGAAGAGGGCTATGGCTACACCTTC. Protein: CASSEEGYGYTF.

The table lists this clonotype with a few counts. The V call is TRBV9, the J call TRBJ1-3; tentatively, D is TRBD1 (6 bases). Trimming took off 5 bases at V and 5 bases at J, with 11 bases between the two ends. The CDR3 spans 13 residues. Germline V gives CDR1 SGDLS, CDR2 YYNGEE. In DNA, the CDR3 is TGTGCCAGCAGTGAGGGACAACGAAACACCATATATTTT. Protein product: CASSEGQRNTIYF.

This clonotype showed up many times. This rearrangement joins TRBV28 to TRBJ1-1; D unresolved. This CDR3 has 15 residues. The ends were cut back, 5 bases at V and 4 bases at J, with 17 bases in the middle. Germline CDR1 reads MDHEN; CDR2 reads SYDVKM. This CDR3 reads CASSPALGSGTEAFF. As DNA, the CDR3 is TGTGCCAGCAGTCCCGCACTAGGGTCAGGCACTGAAGCTTTCTTT.

The rearrangement links TRBV30 to TRBJ1-1, with TRBD1 matching 7 bases. The CDR3 spans 16 residues. V was clipped by 0 bases and J by 1 base; unmatched bases: 8. Germline V gene sequence: CDR1 GTSNPN, CDR2 SVGIG (reference sequence). The CDR3 is CAWSVLTGRGNTEAFF. The CDR3 DNA reads as TGTGCCTGGAGTGTACTGACAGGGAGGGGGAACACTGAAGCTTTCTTT.

The V and J genes are TRBV7-8 and TRBJ2-7; D may be TRBD1 (5 bases). Germline V CDR1 and CDR2: SGHVS, FQNEAQ. V was cut by 3 bases and J by 5 bases, with 11 bases left in between. The CDR3 loop spans 13 amino acids. The chain's CDR3 is CASSFDRSHEQYF. The CDR3, as DNA: TGTGCCAGCAGCTTTGACAGATCCCACGAGCAGTACTTC.

Ten or more counts support this clonotype. V is TRBV28 and J is TRBJ1-1; D is perhaps TRBD1 (6 bases). The V gene lost 7 bases and the J gene lost 1 base, with 16 bases spanning the gap. CDR3 length: 15 residues. CDR1 is MDHEN, CDR2 SYDVKM, per germline. For the CDR3, the DNA is TGTGCCAGCAACCCGGCCGGGACACCGAACACTGAAGCTTTCTTT. It codes for CASNPAGTPNTEAFF.

As DNA, the CDR3 is TGTGCCAGCAGTTTCATCGGGGGCGGATTTTACGAGCAGTACTTC. This encodes CASSFIGGGFYEQYF. The chain employs TRBV27 and TRBJ2-7; D may match TRBD1 or TRBD2 (6 bases each). The germline V gene has CDR1 MNHEY and CDR2 SMNVEV (reference sequence). Trimming cost V 3 bases and J 4 bases, with 16 bases left between them. The CDR3 totals 15 residues.

V gene TRBV20-1 combines with J gene TRBJ2-5; a weak D match, TRBD2 (6 bases). Germline loops: CDR1 DFQATT, CDR2 SNEGSKA (reference sequence). The CDR3 runs 15 residues. Trimming pared 6 bases from V and 1 base from J, leaving 18 bases between. CDR3 sequence (DNA): TGCAGTGCACGTTGGTCTAGCGAAATCCAAGAGACCCAGTACTTC. As protein: CSARWSSEIQETQYF.

This clonotype was counted many times. V gene TRBV30 combines with J gene TRBJ2-5; no reliable D call. The CDR3 is 13 amino acids. The V gene's germline CDR1 is GTSNPN and CDR2 SVGIG (reference sequence). V was pared by 3 bases and J by 2 bases, with 10 bases between. The CDR3, as DNA: TGTGCCTGGAGCCTGGACGGGCAAGAGACCCAGTACTTC. Residues: CAWSLDGQETQYF. The full variable domain, with the rest looked up from reference TRBV30 and TRBJ2-5, is SQTIHQWPATLVQPVGSPLSLECTVEGTSNPNLYWYRQAAGRGLQLLFYSVGIGQISSEVPQNLSASRPQDRQFILSSKKLLLSDSGFYLCAWSLDGQETQYFGPGTRLLVL.

This clonotype has a handful of counts. The gene calls are TRBV7-2 and TRBJ1-5; D is perhaps TRBD1 (5 bases). This CDR3 region has 15 residues. Germline V lookup: CDR1 SGHTA, CDR2 FQGNSA. V was shortened by 7 bases and J by 5 bases, with 18 bases between the two germline ends. CDR3 in amino acids: CASTPSPGTDQPQHF. Written as DNA, the CDR3 is TGTGCCAGCACCCCAAGTCCAGGGACCGATCAGCCCCAGCATTTT.

This clonotype occurred a few times. The chain links TRBV5-8 to TRBJ2-1; the match to TRBD2 covers 7 bases. The CDR3 runs 15 residues. Trimming took 0 bases from V and 8 from J; bases not matched to a gene: 8. The V gene's germline CDR1 is SGHTS and CDR2 YDEGEE. CDR3 DNA sequence: TGTGCCAGCAGCTTGGTTGCGGGGAGGGGCGATGAGCAGTTCTTC. Translated, it gives CASSLVAGRGDEQFF.

Many counts were recorded for this clonotype. V and J are TRBV7-2 and TRBJ2-2; D is unclear. From germline, CDR1 is SGHTA and CDR2 FQGNSA. Trimming stripped 1 base from V and 5 bases from J, with 11 bases between. The CDR3 is made up of 15 amino acids. The CDR3 is CASSLGRIPTGELFF. DNA for the CDR3: TGTGCCAGCAGCTTAGGTCGTATTCCGACCGGGGAGCTGTTTTTT.

Many counts were recorded for this clonotype. The rearrangement links TRBV7-3 to TRBJ2-2, with 12 bases matching TRBD2. The CDR3 extends over 18 amino acids. J gave up 1 base and V 0 bases, and 3 bases lay outside the gene matches. Germline CDR1 and CDR2: SGHTA and FQGTGA. The CDR3: CASSLTWGLAGNTGELFF. CDR3 coding DNA: TGTGCCAGCAGCTTAACGTGGGGACTAGCGGGGAACACCGGGGAGCTGTTTTTT.

The genes are TRBV7-9 and TRBJ2-5; 7 positions agree with TRBD2. The CDR3 consists of 18 residues. Germline values: CDR1 SEHNR, CDR2 FQNEAQ (reference sequence). Germline trimming cut 2 bases from V and 5 bases from J; bases unmatched to any gene: 17. The CDR3 nucleotides are TGTGCCAGCAGCTTATATAAAATTCAAGCGGGGTTGGCGGAGACCCAGTACTTC. The encoded protein is CASSLYKIQAGLAETQYF.

This clonotype was detected only a few times. This chain joins TRBV10-3 and TRBJ2-2, with 8 bases matching TRBD2. V dropped 5 bases and J dropped 5; count of bases not matched to a gene: 7. There are 15 residues in the CDR3. Germline assignment: CDR1 ENHRY and CDR2 SYGVKD. The CDR3 region has the DNA TGTGCCATCAGTCCGGGACTAGTATTAACCGGGGAGCTGTTTTTT. As protein: CAISPGLVLTGELFF.